The sample holds a few counts of the clone carrying this TCR beta chain. The entry originates in a study of technical replicates of blood from a handful of donors. Germline V gives CDR1 MNHEY, CDR2 SVGAGI. Trimming removed 11 bases from V and 6 bases from J, with 19 bases in between. This CDR3 comprises 13 residues. Profiling relied on immunoSEQ multiplex PCR, and the TCRdb table lists in-frame clones only, not all of them. Of tens of thousands of clones in the sample, more than 90% are singletons; the top ten hold around 4.6%. This sequence joins TRBV6-5 and TRBJ1-1; the D gene is possibly TRBD1 (5 bases). Sequenced sample: PBMCs. This TCR came from a human donor in good health. Some clones in this sample may be carry-over from other donors' samples. CDR3 sequence reads: CASKQRGRPEAFF. CDR3 nucleotide sequence: TGTGCCTCAAAACAGCGGGGCCGTCCTGAAGCTTTCTTT.